This T cell receptor (beta chain) stems from a study of T cell responses to AZD1222 COVID-19 vaccine. Study conclusions and caveats: Per reports, nearly half of all spike-specific TCRs target regions that are unmutated in variants.

Details on this clone: What it recognizes is unknown.

The table came from immunoSEQ multiplex PCR; TCRdb's copy has only in-frame clones and leaves some out. The table has about 120,000 clones, 75% to 90% seen once. Trimming at V came to 2 bases and at J to 8 bases, leaving 8 bases not matched to a gene. This CDR3 is built from 15 residues. CDR1 is LGHDT and CDR2 is YNNKEL in the germline V gene (reference sequence). The chain couples TRBV3-1 (or the pseudogene TRBV3-2) to TRBJ1-4; 7 bases line up with TRBD1. Here the sequenced sample was peripheral blood, taken on day 0 of AZD1222 vaccination. The clonotype was recovered from an adult in good health. CDR3 DNA sequence: TGTGCCAGCAGCCAAAGACAGGGTCGAGGCGAAAAACTGTTTTTT. Translating gives CASSQRQGRGEKLFF.